This TCR beta chain is from a study of technical replicates of blood from a few donors (dated by TCRdb to the late 2010s). This clone came up once. It lacks a known antigen. Its ends do not fully match the called genes, so a read error is possible. The receptor library was made with the immunoSEQ multiplex PCR assay. TCRdb carries this immuneACCESS record with in-frame sequences only. Its versions omit some clonotypes, under half of them owing to an unresolved V gene in the studies checked, with the rest unexplained. Counted in this sample were 84,000 or so clones; about 95% of them appeared once. Roughly 0.25% of the sample comes from the top ten. This TCR was recovered from a human donor in good health. The sequenced sample was T cells isolated from PBMCs.

This receptor carries the CDR3 CAQGSPHPGDF. The sequenced DNA: TGTGCTCAGGGGAGCCCGCATCCTGGGGATTTT. The chain joins TRBV30 to TRBJ1-3, and perhaps TRBD1 as D gene, on 6 matching bases. CDR1 GTSNPN and CDR2 SVGIG are derived from the germline V gene (reference sequence). CDR3 length: 11 amino acids, cysteine to phenylalanine. This entry keeps only the CDR3 DNA: 33 bases, framed from base 1.